These T cell receptor beta chains were read from a single sample in a study of blood T cell repertoires in COVID-19. Libraries were prepared by immunoSEQ multiplex PCR; TCRdb keeps only in-frame clonotypes and omits some of them. Of 250,000 to 300,000 clones detected, 81% appear once; the ten largest clones hold roughly 2.9%. Sequencing was performed on peripheral blood. The source is a woman aged 55-69 years with active or convalescent COVID-19. The conserved cysteine and the conserved F or W are not part of the CDR3 here.

>TRBV2
ASSDLGGSGNTIY
>TRBV6-4
ASSDDGRTEAF
>TRBV18
ASSPKGRANEQY
>TRBV5-1
ASSPLLGGGSYNEQF
>TRBV7-9
ASSFTGTGESTGELF
>TRBV5-4
ASSSRDYPRRVAYEQY
>TRBV4-3
ASSQDTAGGFHGTQY
>TRBV28
ASSREDTGELF
>TRBV6-4
ASSAARLAGTDTQY
>TRBV12-5
ASGLGSSGELF
>TRBV9
ASSVGAALQETQY
>TRBV11-2
ASSLVGTVGYGYT
>TRBV4-2
ASSQGSGTIKF
>TRBV19
ASSISGGAGVTF
>TRBV3-1/TRBV3-2
ASSQALIPGFANYGYT
>TRBV2
ASSEKQGYNEQF
>TRBV6-6
ASSQGGEGYGYT